The entry below gives a single T cell receptor (beta chain) sequence along with its context. The data belong to a study of blood T cell repertoires in COVID-19. Deletions cut 6 bases from V and 9 bases from J, with 15 bases between. The CDR3 runs to 13 residues. Germline CDR1 is SGHDN and CDR2 is FVKESK. Here immunoSEQ multiplex PCR was the method, and the copy in TCRdb shows in-frame clones only, minus some. The top ten clones hold roughly 17% of a sample with 140,000 or so clones, 65% to 80% of them seen once. The chain is built from TRBV14 and TRBJ2-1, with TRBD2 as a possible D gene (5 bases). The receptor comes from a man aged 50-59 years with acute or convalescent COVID-19. Sequencing was done on a sample of peripheral blood. CDR3 loop: CASSMVRDGEQFF. The CDR3 nucleotides are TGTGCCAGCAGTATGGTGAGGGATGGTGAGCAGTTCTTC.